The 31 T cell receptor beta chains in this list originate from one sample, sequenced in a study of low-dose radiotherapy and immunotherapy resistance in tumors. cDNA synthesis used a TRAV/TRBV-specific primer set for both chains. The authors amplified TCRs for about 18 PCR cycles with a constant-region primer and a V-primer adapter. TCRdb ran MiXCR on the reads and lists one entry per CDR3 protein. The sample records 10,000 to 15,000 distinct CDR3 sequences, about three fifths being singletons. The receptors shown here come from a human donor with advanced metastatic prostate, ovarian, gallbladder or colorectal cancer (not recorded which). This table probably holds off-target reads from a library built for another chain.

The chain combines TRBV2 with TRBJ2-7; D is ambiguous. Germline CDR1 is SNHLY and CDR2 is FYNNEI. The V end lost 6 bases, the J end lost 4 bases, and 10 bases lay between the germline ends. The CDR3 runs 12 residues. The CDR3 DNA sequence: TGTGCCAGCAGATCGGACGAATACGAGCAGTACTTC. Amino acid sequence: CASRSDEYEQYF.

This chain joins TRBV29-1 and TRBJ1-2; TRBD1 agrees at 7 bases. CDR1 and CDR2 (germline): SQVTM, ANQGSEA. The CDR3 covers 13 residues. With 5 bases clipped from V and 4 bases from J, the junction kept 7 bases outside the gene matches. DNA for the CDR3: TGCAGCGTTCAGGGGGGAGCGAGCTATGGCTACACCTTC. This codes for CSVQGGASYGYTF.

In this sample, this clonotype turned up once. The V gene is TRBV7-3, the J gene TRBJ2-1; 8 bases match TRBD2. CDR1 and CDR2 from the germline V gene are SGHTA and FQGTGA. CDR3 size: 16 residues. The V and J ends lost 2 bases and 4 bases, in that order; junction bases with no gene match: 7. In DNA, the CDR3 is TGTGCCAGCAGCTTACTGAGCGGGAGTGTGTACAATGAGCAGTTCTTC. Its protein product is CASSLLSGSVYNEQFF.

In its sample, this clonotype was seen once. The gene calls are TRBV2 and TRBJ2-5; tentatively, D is TRBD2 (5 bases). The CDR3 loop spans 15 amino acids. The V end was cut by 2 bases, the J end by 6 bases, with 16 bases between. Germline lookup yields CDR1 SNHLY and CDR2 FYNNEI. CDR3 nucleotide sequence: TGTGCCAGCAGTGAAAGGCTACGGGGAGCAAAGACCCAGTACTTC. As protein: CASSERLRGAKTQYF.

This clonotype was counted a few times. The J gene is TRBJ1-4, the V gene TRBV12-3 or TRBV12-4, with D possibly matching TRBD1 (6 bases). This CDR3 is built from 12 residues. V was cut by 3 bases and J by 12 bases, with 11 bases left in between. CDR3 amino acids: CASSLGARELFF. The CDR3 coding sequence is TGTGCCAGCAGTTTGGGGGCGAGGGAACTGTTTTTT.

The chain links TRBV28 to TRBJ2-7; no firm D call. The V and J ends lost 1 base and 6 bases respectively, with 4 bases between them. Germline V gene data show CDR1 as MDHEN and CDR2 as SYDVKM. The CDR3 sequence is 11 residues long. The chain's CDR3 is CASSLFGEQYF. The CDR3 DNA sequence: TGTGCCAGCAGTTTATTTGGCGAGCAGTACTTC.

The V call is TRBV6-8, the J call TRBJ2-5; TRBD1 aligns across 9 bases. The germline gives CDR1 MNHGY, CDR2 SAAAGT. The CDR3 spans 16 residues. J gave up 5 bases and V 2 bases, and 9 bases lay outside the gene matches. As DNA, the CDR3 is TGTGCCAGCAGTTACGCGCAACAGGGGGCCGGGGAGACCCAGTACTTC. It yields the protein CASSYAQQGAGETQYF.

This clonotype was seen only a few times. The chain carries TRBV28 and TRBJ1-2, with D perhaps TRBD1 (5 bases). Trimming took 3 bases from V and 8 from J, leaving 13 bases between them. The CDR3 is 13 residues long. Germline-derived CDR1 and CDR2 are MDHEN and SYDVKM. The CDR3, as DNA: TGTGCCAGCAGTTTGGGCCTGGGGCTCGGCTACACCTTC. Translated: CASSLGLGLGYTF.

On this clonotype: Germline is not matched at one junction end, which may reflect a read error. The rearrangement uses TRBV4-1 and TRBJ2-5; the match to TRBD2 covers 13 bases. The CDR3 is made up of 18 amino acids. Germline values: CDR1 MGHRA, CDR2 YSYEKL. CDR3 amino acids: CASSQVPGLAGDQETQYF. CDR3 coding DNA: TGTGCCAGCAGCCAAGTCCCAGGACTAGCGGGGGATCAAGAGACCCAGTACTTC.

There are a few counts of this clonotype. The chain uses TRBV3-1 and TRBJ2-5; maybe TRBD2 (7 bases). This CDR3 comprises 13 residues. The germline V and J ends were trimmed by 7 bases and 2 bases, with 11 bases remaining between them. Germline assignment: CDR1 LGHDT and CDR2 YNNKEL (reference sequence). CDR3 amino acids: CASTGGPQETQYF. Here the CDR3 DNA reads TGTGCCAGCACCGGGGGGCCACAAGAGACCCAGTACTTC.

The chain employs TRBV6-2 or TRBV6-3 and TRBJ2-1, with a tentative D call TRBD1 (5 bases). Germline V CDR1 and CDR2: MNHEY, SVGEGT. The CDR3 spans 15 residues. The V gene lost 5 bases and the J gene lost 0 bases, with 11 bases spanning the gap. For the CDR3, the DNA is TGTGCCAGCAGTGTAGGACAAGGCTCCTACAATGAGCAGTTCTTC. It is translated as CASSVGQGSYNEQFF.

The chain joins TRBV7-2 to TRBJ1-6; 8 bases fit TRBD1. V shed 1 base, J shed 5 bases, and the junction held 1 base outside the gene matches. There are 15 residues in the CDR3. Germline loops: CDR1 SGHTA, CDR2 FQGNSA. The CDR3, as DNA: TGTGCCAGCAGCTTAGGGACAGGGAATAATTCACCCCTCCACTTT. Translation: CASSLGTGNNSPLHF.

This clonotype is a singleton in its sample. The chain couples TRBV28 to TRBJ2-6; 9 bases fit TRBD1. CDR3 length: 18 residues. The germline V gene encodes CDR1 MDHEN and CDR2 SYDVKM. Trimming at V came to 4 bases and at J to 2 bases, leaving 9 bases not matched to a gene. The DNA of the CDR3 is TGTGCCAGCAGTTCCGCGACAGGGGGAGGAGCTGGGGCCAACGTCCTGACTTTC. Translation gives CASSSATGGGAGANVLTF.

The chain uses TRBV11-2 and TRBJ1-4, with TRBD1 matching over 8 bases. Germline CDR1 reads SGHAT; CDR2 reads FQNNGV. V shed 0 bases and J 7 bases; nucleotides not matched to a gene: 13. The CDR3 runs 18 residues. For the CDR3, the DNA is TGTGCCAGCAGCTTAGATCCGGCATCCAGGGGGCTACGTGAAAAACTGTTTTTT. It codes for CASSLDPASRGLREKLFF.

The V gene is TRBV4-3, the J gene TRBJ2-3; TRBD1 matches at 8 bases. The CDR3 is made up of 18 amino acids. V trimming: 1 base; J trimming: 1 base; junction bases outside the gene matches: 10. Per germline, CDR1 LGHNA and CDR2 YSLEER. CDR3 residues: CASSQASMGGQGTDTQYF. The DNA for the CDR3 is TGCGCCAGCAGCCAAGCATCGATGGGGGGACAGGGCACAGATACGCAGTATTTT.

The V call is TRBV19, the J call TRBJ2-2; D is ambiguous. CDR3 length: 13 amino acids. Trimming removed 4 bases at V and 7 bases at J, with 10 bases between. From germline, CDR1 is LNHDA and CDR2 SQIVND (reference sequence). The CDR3 coding sequence is TGTGCCAGTAGTAAGGCAGTTATCGGGGAGCTGTTTTTT. It encodes CASSKAVIGELFF.

J is TRBJ1-3 and V is TRBV9; TRBD1 aligns across 8 bases. Germline V gives CDR1 SGDLS, CDR2 YYNGEE. Trimming took 7 bases from V and 3 from J; bases not matched to a gene: 3. This CDR3 spans 13 amino acids. CDR3 DNA sequence: TGTGCCAGCGGACAGGGCAGTGGAAACACCATATATTTT. Protein sequence: CASGQGSGNTIYF.

This clonotype occurred a few times. The chain carries TRBV7-2 and TRBJ2-1; D not resolved. The CDR3 covers 11 residues. Trimming left V 6 bases short and J 4 bases short, with 4 bases between. In germline, CDR1 is SGHTA, CDR2 FQGNSA. This CDR3 is CASRIYNEQFF. The CDR3 DNA reads TGTGCCAGCAGAATATACAATGAGCAGTTCTTC.

The chain uses TRBV11-2 and TRBJ1-1, with D uncertain. There are 15 residues in the CDR3. Germline assignment: CDR1 SGHAT and CDR2 FQNNGV. With 4 bases removed from V and 2 bases from J, the gap between germline ends came to 14 bases. The CDR3 region is CASSSRVAYNTEAFF. CDR3 coding DNA: TGTGCCAGCAGCTCCCGGGTGGCCTACAACACTGAAGCTTTCTTT.

The gene calls are TRBV4-1 and TRBJ1-1, with a possible D match to TRBD1 (5 bases). Germline V gene data show CDR1 as MGHRA and CDR2 as YSYEKL. V was cut by 5 bases and J by 0 bases, with 10 bases left in between. CDR3 length: 14 amino acids. The DNA of the CDR3 is TGCGCCAGCAGCTCCCCGACAGTGAACACTGAAGCTTTCTTT. It specifies CASSSPTVNTEAFF.

The J gene is TRBJ1-5, the V gene TRBV2; possibly TRBD1 for D (5 bases). V lost 7 bases and J 3 bases, leaving 16 bases between the germline ends. Per the germline V gene, CDR1 is SNHLY and CDR2 is FYNNEI. This CDR3 is built from 15 residues. CDR3 residues: CASTSAAQDNQPQHF. The CDR3 nucleotides read TGTGCCAGCACCTCCGCCGCACAGGACAATCAGCCCCAGCATTTT.

This clonotype was picked up a small number of times. This chain joins TRBV29-1 and TRBJ2-1; 9 bases match TRBD2. The CDR3 has 15 amino acids. Germline CDR1 SQVTM, CDR2 ANQGSEA. V lost 6 bases and J lost 0; bases outside the gene matches: 6. The CDR3 bases are TGCAGCGTGATAGCGGGAGTGAGCTCCTACAATGAGCAGTTCTTC. Residues: CSVIAGVSSYNEQFF.

This chain joins TRBV18 and TRBJ2-4; D might be TRBD1 or TRBD2, each matching 5 bases. V was trimmed by 6 bases and J by 3 bases, leaving 18 bases between them. This CDR3 has 16 amino acids. Germline loops: CDR1 KGHSH, CDR2 LQKENI. The CDR3 nucleotides are TGTGCCAGCTCCACGTCATCCGGGGACCACAAAAACATTCAGTACTTC. Its protein is CASSTSSGDHKNIQYF.

This clonotype appeared a single time. The rearrangement joins TRBV19 to TRBJ1-5; no clear D. This CDR3 contains 12 residues. With 3 bases removed from V and 6 bases from J, the gap between germline ends came to 6 bases. Germline V CDR1 and CDR2: LNHDA, SQIVND (reference sequence). The CDR3: CASSIGFQPQHF. The CDR3 region has the DNA TGTGCCAGTAGTATTGGTTTTCAGCCCCAGCATTTT.

The rearrangement joins TRBV29-1 to TRBJ1-4; TRBD1 matches 7 bases. Germline CDR1 SQVTM, CDR2 ANQGSEA. The CDR3 runs 12 residues. The junction had 4 bases not matched to a gene; V was cut back by 7 bases and J by 5 bases. CDR3 sequence reads: CSGQGINEKLFF. In DNA, the CDR3 is TGCAGCGGACAGGGAATAAATGAAAAACTGTTTTTT.

The rearrangement uses TRBV20-1 and TRBJ1-6, with D unresolved. Per germline, CDR1 DFQATT and CDR2 SNEGSKA (reference sequence). The CDR3 covers 15 residues. V lost 0 bases, J lost 7 bases, and 13 bases lay in between. The DNA of the CDR3 is TGCAGTGCTAGAGATCAGCCCCTGGGGAATTCACCCCTCCACTTT. It yields the protein CSARDQPLGNSPLHF.

The chain is built from TRBV18 and TRBJ2-5; 12 nucleotides align to TRBD1. This CDR3 comprises 15 residues. J was trimmed by 4 bases and V by 3 bases; bases with no gene match: 3. Germline V lookup: CDR1 KGHSH, CDR2 LQKENI. This CDR3 reads CASSPGQGAGETQYF. For the CDR3, the DNA is TGTGCCAGCTCACCGGGACAGGGGGCCGGAGAGACCCAGTACTTC.

This clonotype was detected a few times. The genes are TRBV6-2 or TRBV6-3 and TRBJ1-6; tentatively, D is TRBD1 (6 bases). This CDR3 comprises 15 residues. V lost 6 bases, J lost 8 bases, and 17 bases lay in between. CDR1 and CDR2 from the germline V gene are MNHEY and SVGEGT. DNA for the CDR3: TGTGCCAGCAGAACGGTACAGGGTGCTCATTCACCCCTCCACTTT. It yields the protein CASRTVQGAHSPLHF.

The chain couples TRBV7-3 to TRBJ2-3, with D possibly being TRBD2 (7 bases). The CDR3 extends over 13 amino acids. Trimming removed 3 bases at V and 10 bases at J, with 14 bases between. In germline, CDR1 is SGHTA, CDR2 FQGTGA. CDR3 DNA: TGTGCCAGCAGCTTTTGGACTAGGGGGGCGCAGTATTTT. This gives the protein CASSFWTRGAQYF.

The chain carries TRBV6-2 or TRBV6-3 and TRBJ2-1, with D perhaps TRBD2 (6 bases). Germline V gives CDR1 MNHEY, CDR2 SVGEGT. The CDR3 loop spans 13 amino acids. The germline V and J ends were trimmed by 6 bases and 7 bases, with 13 bases remaining between them. The CDR3 DNA reads TGTGCCAGCAGGCGGGAACTGGGGAATGAGCAGTTCTTC. Translation: CASRRELGNEQFF.

The rearrangement uses TRBV5-1 and TRBJ2-7; 10 bases line up with TRBD2. The CDR3 totals 15 residues. Germline V CDR1 and CDR2: SGHRS, YFSETQ. V trimming: 0 bases; J trimming: 3 bases; junction bases outside the gene matches: 3. CDR3 coding DNA: TGCGCCAGCAGCTTGGTTGCTAGCGGGGGCTACGAGCAGTACTTC. Translating gives CASSLVASGGYEQYF.